This TCR beta chain is from a study of tumour-infiltrating T cells in Burkitt lymphoma. Study-wide context: Productive clonality predicted overall and progression-free survival.

CDR1 and CDR2 (germline): SQVTM, ANQGSEA. The CDR3 is 11 amino acids. J gave up 6 bases and V 4 bases, and 3 bases lay outside the gene matches. Using immunoSEQ multiplex PCR, the repertoire was profiled, and TCRdb retains in-frame clones only, with some absent. The sample gives 13,000 or so clones, 85% of which show up once; approximately 1.5% is in the top ten. This clonotype originated in a human donor with diffuse large B-cell lymphoma. The chain joins TRBV29-1 to TRBJ2-7, with 7 bases lining up with TRBD2. The sequenced sample consisted of tumor tissue. In DNA, the CDR3 is TGCAGCGTTGTTTCGGGGGGCGAGCAGTACTTC. Its translation: CSVVSGGEQYF.